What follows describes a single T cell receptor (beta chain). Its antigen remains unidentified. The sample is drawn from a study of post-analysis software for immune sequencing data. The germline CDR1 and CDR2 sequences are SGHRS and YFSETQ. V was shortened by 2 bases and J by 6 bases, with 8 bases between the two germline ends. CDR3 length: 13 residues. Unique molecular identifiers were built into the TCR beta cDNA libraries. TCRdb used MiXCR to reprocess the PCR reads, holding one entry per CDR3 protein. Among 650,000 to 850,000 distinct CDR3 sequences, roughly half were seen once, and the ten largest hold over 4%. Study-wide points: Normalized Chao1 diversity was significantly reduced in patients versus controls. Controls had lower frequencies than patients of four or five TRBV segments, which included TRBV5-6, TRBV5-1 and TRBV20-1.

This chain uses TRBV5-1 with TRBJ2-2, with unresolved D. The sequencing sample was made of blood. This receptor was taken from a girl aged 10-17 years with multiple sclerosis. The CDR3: CASSFKKPGELFF. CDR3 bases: TGCGCCAGCAGCTTCAAAAAACCCGGGGAGCTGTTTTTT.